This T cell receptor beta chain was identified in a study of cytomegalovirus exposure and HLA in healthy donors. Points from the study as a whole: A later analysis linked a missense DCLRE1C variant to TCR beta V- and J-gene trimming.

As to this clone: Its antigen is not known.

The PCR contained 60 Vbeta and 13 Jbeta primers. The data were produced by immunoSEQ multiplex PCR, yet TCRdb's version contains in-frame clones alone and is incomplete. The sample shows approximately 160,000 clones, roughly 77% of them seen only once. This CDR3 contains 15 residues. CDR1 is SGHVS and CDR2 is FNYEAQ in the germline V gene. Trimming shortened V by 1 base and J by 4 bases, and 13 bases separated the two germline ends. The chain carries TRBV7-6 and TRBJ1-2, with D possibly matching TRBD1 (6 bases). The specimen was PBMCs. This TCR was sampled from a woman younger than 35 in good health and CMV-seronegative. DNA for the CDR3: TGTGCCAGCAGCTTAGGTGCCGGGACAATCTATGGCTACACCTTC. Protein product: CASSLGAGTIYGYTF.